This record concerns one T cell receptor (beta chain) sequence. V dropped 3 bases and J dropped 0; count of bases not matched to a gene: 7. Germline-derived CDR1 and CDR2 are LNHNV and YYDKDF (reference sequence). The length of the CDR3 is 17 residues. Unique molecular identifiers were incorporated into the prepared TCRbeta library. Via MiXCR, TCRdb re-called the PCR reads, giving one row per CDR3 protein. The table includes about 610,000 distinct CDR3 sequences, 10% detected once. The data originate from a study of T-cell reconstitution after alpha-beta-depleted transplantation in children. The sequenced sample was PBMCs from the stem cell graft donor, obtained from the stem cell graft. The V gene is TRBV15, the J gene TRBJ2-1; 8 bases fit TRBD2. The clonotype comes from a human donor who donated a stem cell graft to a child with acute myeloid leukemia. The CDR3: CATSRPGTSSSYNEQFF. The DNA for the CDR3 is TGTGCCACCAGCAGGCCCGGGACTAGTAGCTCCTACAATGAGCAGTTCTTC.